This T cell receptor (beta chain) stems from a study of T-cell reconstitution after alpha-beta-depleted transplantation in children. Study findings and constraints: By about two months after transplant, alpha-beta T cells reportedly arose from several hundred graft clones that had expanded. Diversity of TCRbeta at day 60 was high in some patients, arising from surviving recipient T cells and thymic progenitors. At one year after transplant, newly produced T cells mostly accounted for T-cell counts and diversity.

V was shortened by 5 bases and J by 4 bases, with 17 bases between the two germline ends. This CDR3 is built from 14 residues. Germline V gives CDR1 SQVTM, CDR2 ANQGSEA. A TCRbeta library incorporating unique molecular identifiers was prepared. TCRdb reprocessed the PCR reads via MiXCR and lists one record per CDR3 protein. This table holds about 830,000 distinct CDR3 sequences, roughly 16% found once. This clonotype has only a few counts. What it binds is unknown. The sequences come from PBMCs, mostly from graft donor cells, collected 360 days after TCRalphabeta/CD19-depleted stem cell transplant. The gene calls are TRBV29-1 and TRBJ1-1; maybe TRBD1 (5 bases). The source of this sequence is a male patient younger than 18 who had a stem cell transplant for acute lymphoblastic leukemia, so the T cells may come from the graft donor. The CDR3 DNA reads as TGCAGCGTTCCGGGGCCTCTGGGGTTCACTGAAGCTTTCTTT. It encodes CSVPGPLGFTEAFF.